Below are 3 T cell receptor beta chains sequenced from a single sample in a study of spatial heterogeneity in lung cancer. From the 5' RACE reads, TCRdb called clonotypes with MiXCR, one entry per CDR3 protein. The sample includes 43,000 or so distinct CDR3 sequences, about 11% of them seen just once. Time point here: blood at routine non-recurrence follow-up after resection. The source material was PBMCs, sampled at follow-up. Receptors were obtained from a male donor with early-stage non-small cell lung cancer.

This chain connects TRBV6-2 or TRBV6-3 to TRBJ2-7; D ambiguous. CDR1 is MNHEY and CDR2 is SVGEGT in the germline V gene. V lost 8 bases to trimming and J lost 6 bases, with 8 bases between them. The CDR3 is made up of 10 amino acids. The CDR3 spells CASGISEQYF. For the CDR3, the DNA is TGTGCCAGCGGGATTAGCGAGCAGTACTTC.

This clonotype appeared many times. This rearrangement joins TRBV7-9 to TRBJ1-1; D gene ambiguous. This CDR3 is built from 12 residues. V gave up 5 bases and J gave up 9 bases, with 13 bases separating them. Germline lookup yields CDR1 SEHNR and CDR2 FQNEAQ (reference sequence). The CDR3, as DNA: TGTGCCAGCAGCCCACAACAGCCTAAAGCTTTCTTT. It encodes CASSPQQPKAFF.

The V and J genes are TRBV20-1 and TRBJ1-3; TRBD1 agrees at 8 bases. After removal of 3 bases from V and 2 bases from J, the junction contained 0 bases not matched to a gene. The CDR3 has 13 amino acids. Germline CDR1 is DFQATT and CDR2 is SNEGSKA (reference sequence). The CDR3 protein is CSARTGAGNTIYF. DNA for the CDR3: TGCAGTGCTAGGACAGGGGCTGGAAACACCATATATTTT.